This T cell receptor beta chain was captured by sequencing in a study of Tregs in tolerant kidney transplant recipients. Study as a whole: CD4+CD25+CD127- cells came from approximately 3-day belatacept mixed lymphocyte reactions, some with roughly five-day graft donor restimulation.

The CDR3 totals 14 residues. Germline V gene data show CDR1 as SGHDT and CDR2 as YYEEEE. V lost 4 bases and J lost 1, with 11 bases in between. Sequenced by immunoSEQ multiplex PCR; TCRdb stores in-frame clones only, minus some. In the table there are just under 45,000 clones, nearly 97% of which are singletons. As to this clone: What it recognizes is unknown.

Findings and caveats of the study: No direct test of biological reproducibility was done here. Expanding Tregs on activated donor B cells appeared to best identify donor-specific TCRbeta clones.

This chain links TRBV5-6 with TRBJ1-1, with a possible D match to TRBD1 (5 bases). The sequence derives from a human donor in good health. The specimen sequenced was Tregs from blood cultured with allogeneic cells. The CDR3 DNA sequence: TGTGCCAGCAGCCTCCCGGGGACGAACACTGAAGCTTTCTTT. It yields the protein CASSLPGTNTEAFF.